This entry concerns a single TCR beta chain. Its antigen is undetermined. The data are from a study of cytomegalovirus exposure and HLA in healthy donors. Study-wide background: Caucasian-associated ancestry cluster membership applied to approximately 80% of several hundred genotyped donors. Study outcomes and limitations: An analysis was carried out at a later point. It showed that HLA-associated TCR beta chains were more clonally expanded than equally common non-associated chains. Analyses of presence/absence relied on an assumption of roughly uniform sequencing depth across donors.

Both 60 Vbeta primers and 13 Jbeta primers went into the PCR. Data came from immunoSEQ multiplex PCR; TCRdb stores just in-frame clones and leaves some out. The sample lists tens of thousands of clones, about 80% occurring once. The germline V and J ends were trimmed by 5 bases and 7 bases, with 21 bases remaining between them. CDR1 is MNHNY, CDR2 SVGAGI, per germline (reference sequence). This CDR3 spans 16 amino acids. The rearrangement uses TRBV6-6 and TRBJ1-3; D might be TRBD1 (6 bases). The receptor comes from a male donor in good health and CMV-seronegative. Sequencing was carried out using PBMCs. The CDR3 region is CASSTPVGGASNTIYF. DNA for the CDR3: TGTGCCAGCAGTACCCCAGTTGGGGGGGCTTCGAACACCATATATTTT.